This is a list of T cell receptor beta chains from one sample in a study of blood T cell repertoires in COVID-19. Measured with immunoSEQ multiplex PCR; TCRdb has only the in-frame clones, and not every one. The sample has tens of thousands of clones, roughly 72% seen once; the top ten hold 5% to 7%. Sequencing was done on a sample of peripheral blood. These receptors were collected from a woman aged 45 to 65 with active or convalescent COVID-19. Each CDR3 is given with its conserved first and last residue. The D gene is left open where the match is weak. Part of the rows lack a size; the others show once, few, many or a class for expanded clones.

TRBJ2-5	TRBD1	.	TRBV5-1	TGCGCCAGCAGCGCCTGGACAGGGATTCAAGAGACCCAGTACTTC	CASSAWTGIQETQYF
TRBJ1-5	.	.	TRBV6-5	TGTGCCAGCAGGCGAGGGCCTTCTCTTGAGCCCCAGCATTTT	CASRRGPSLEPQHF
TRBJ2-1	TRBD1	.	TRBV9	TGTGCCAGCAGTGTATTTGCCGGGACAGCAAGTTACAATGAGCAGTTCTTC	CASSVFAGTASYNEQFF
TRBJ2-7	TRBD1	.	TRBV6-5	TGTGCCAGCAGACAGGAACAGGGGAACTACGAGCAGTACTTC	CASRQEQGNYEQYF
TRBJ1-4	.	.	TRBV6-5	TGTGCCAGCAGTTACCGCAGGGTTATGGTTGAAAAACTGTTTTTT	CASSYRRVMVEKLFF
TRBJ2-1	TRBD2	.	TRBV18	TGTGCCAGCTCAACCGGGACTAGCGGAGGGCAGTTCTTC	CASSTGTSGGQFF
TRBJ2-5	TRBD2	few	TRBV6-2/TRBV6-3	TGTGCCAGCAGCGACTGGACTAGCGGGAGTGAGACCCAGTACTTC	CASSDWTSGSETQYF
TRBJ2-5	.	.	TRBV30	TGTGCCTGGAGTGTTAGCCTACAAGAGACCCAGTACTTC	CAWSVSLQETQYF
TRBJ1-3	.	.	TRBV5-1	TGCGCCAGCAGCTTGGGAGCGGGGGCTTATGGAAACACCATATATTTT	CASSLGAGAYGNTIYF
TRBJ2-7	TRBD2	.	TRBV6-5	TGTGCCAGCAGTTACTCACTAGCGCGCCCCTACGAGCAGTGCTTC	CASSYSLARPYEQCF
TRBJ1-2	.	.	TRBV28	TGTGCCAGCAGTTTAAGCCAGGAGGATGGCTACACCTTC	CASSLSQEDGYTF
TRBJ2-3	.	.	TRBV7-2	TGTGCCAGCAGCGGGAGATCCGGGTCAGATACGCAGTATTTT	CASSGRSGSDTQYF
TRBJ2-1	TRBD2	.	TRBV10-3	TGTGCCATCAGTGAGTCGGCTAGCGGGTATCAGTTCTTC	CAISESASGYQFF
TRBJ2-3	.	.	TRBV2	TGTGCCAGCAGACTAGTGGTAGATACGCAGTATTTT	CASRLVVDTQYF
TRBJ2-5	.	once	TRBV3-1/TRBV3-2	TGTGCCAGCAGCCAACCTCAGGGGGGAGAGACCCAGTACTTC	CASSQPQGGETQYF
TRBJ1-1	.	.	TRBV5-1	TGCGCCAGCAGCTTGGCACAGGGAGGGGATGAAGCTTTCTTT	CASSLAQGGDEAFF
TRBJ1-4	.	.	TRBV15	TGTGCCACCAGCACCCGTCGCGGCCGAGCAACTAATGAAAAACTGTTTTTT	CATSTRRGRATNEKLFF
TRBJ2-7	.	once	TRBV13	TGTGCCAGCAGCTCGTACAGGGTAGACGAGCAGTACTTC	CASSSYRVDEQYF
TRBJ2-7	.	.	TRBV6-6	TGTGCCAGCAGTCGATCGGGACTGGGCCCTCTGGAGCAGTACTTC	CASSRSGLGPLEQYF
TRBJ1-1	TRBD1	few	TRBV9	TGTGCCAGCAGCGTGACAGGGGGAGGGACTGAAGCTTTCTTT	CASSVTGGGTEAFF
TRBJ1-2	TRBD1	.	TRBV27	TGTGCCAGCAGTCCGGACAGGACTTCTAACTATGGCTACACCTTC	CASSPDRTSNYGYTF
TRBJ2-6	.	.	TRBV19	TGTGCCAGTGCAGCTGGGGCCAACGTCCTGACTTTC	CASAAGANVLTF
TRBJ2-7	TRBD2	.	TRBV27	TGTGCCAGCAGCCCGCGGGCGAGCGGGAGCTACGAGCAGTACTTC	CASSPRASGSYEQYF
TRBJ2-7	.	.	TRBV9	TGTGCCAGCAGCCCTAGACCGACGGGCTCCTACGAGCAGTACTTC	CASSPRPTGSYEQYF
TRBJ2-2	TRBD2	few	TRBV6-5	TGTGCCAGCAGTAGGACTAGCGCCTACACCGGGGAGCTGTTTTTT	CASSRTSAYTGELFF
TRBJ2-5	TRBD2	.	TRBV6-5	TGTGCCAGCATCAGACTAGCGGGGGACCAAGAGACCCAGTACTTC	CASIRLAGDQETQYF
TRBJ1-5	TRBD1	.	TRBV2	TGTGCCAGCAGTGTAGGACAGGGGTTGCCTCAGCCCCAGCATTTT	CASSVGQGLPQPQHF
TRBJ1-2	.	.	TRBV7-2	TGTGCCAGCAGCTTAGGAACAGACTATGGCTACACCTTC	CASSLGTDYGYTF
TRBJ2-6	.	.	TRBV6-6	TGTGCCAGCAACACCGGACACTTCTCTGGGGCCAACGTCCTGACTTTC	CASNTGHFSGANVLTF
TRBJ2-6	.	.	TRBV7-2	TGTGCCAGCAGCTTATCCCAACTCCGTGGGGCCAACGTCCTGACTTTC	CASSLSQLRGANVLTF
TRBJ1-2	TRBD1	.	TRBV6-5	TGTGCCAGCAGTAACAGGGGAATGGGCTACACCTTC	CASSNRGMGYTF
TRBJ1-5	.	once	TRBV19	TGTGCCAGTAGGCGGACTGGCAATCAGCCCCAGCATTTT	CASRRTGNQPQHF
TRBJ2-5	.	.	TRBV3-1/TRBV3-2	TGTGCCAGCAGCCAAGGAAGTCCGGCCGGGGAAGAGACCCAGTACTTC	CASSQGSPAGEETQYF
TRBJ2-7	.	.	TRBV7-2	TGTGCCAGCAGCTTTTCAGAATTTTACGAGCAGTACTTC	CASSFSEFYEQYF
TRBJ1-3	TRBD1	.	TRBV6-1	TGTGCCAGCAGGACAGGGAACGAGAGAAACACCATATATTTT	CASRTGNERNTIYF
TRBJ1-1	.	.	TRBV5-1	TGCGCCAGCAGCTTGTCAGACCTTAGGGGAGGGACTGAAGCTTTCTTT	CASSLSDLRGGTEAFF
TRBJ1-1	.	.	TRBV5-1	TGCGCCAGCAACTGGGACATTTTGAACACTGAAGCTTTCTTT	CASNWDILNTEAFF
TRBJ2-5	.	.	TRBV30	TGTGCCTGGAGTGTATTACAAGAGACCCAGTACTTC	CAWSVLQETQYF
TRBJ2-7	TRBD2	.	TRBV19	TGTGCCAGTAGCGATACTAGCGGGAGCTCCTACGAGCAGTACTTC	CASSDTSGSSYEQYF
TRBJ1-2	.	.	TRBV6-2/TRBV6-3	TGTGCCAGCAGTTTCCTACAGGGATCCCTAGGTGGCTACACCTTC	CASSFLQGSLGGYTF
TRBJ2-1	TRBD1	.	TRBV6-5	TGTGCCAGCAGTTACGAGGGAACAGGGGGCAATGAGCAGTTCTTC	CASSYEGTGGNEQFF
TRBJ2-3	TRBD1	many	TRBV7-9	TGTGCCACCACGGGGACAGCTAGCACAGATACGCAGTATTTT	CATTGTASTDTQYF
TRBJ1-4	.	once	TRBV3-1/TRBV3-2	TGTGCCAGCAGCCGCGGAGGGACTAATGAAAAACTGTTTTTT	CASSRGGTNEKLFF
TRBJ1-1	TRBD1	.	TRBV7-2	TGTGCCAGCAGCTACGAACAGGGGGCGTACACTGAAGCTTTCTTT	CASSYEQGAYTEAFF
TRBJ2-2	TRBD2	.	TRBV11-3	TGTGCCAGCAGCTCGACTAGCGGGAGTGCCGGGGAGCTGTTTTTT	CASSSTSGSAGELFF
TRBJ2-5	.	.	TRBV20-1	TGCAGTGCTAGTGGGGTGCTAGCCAAGGAAGAGACCCAGTACTTC	CSASGVLAKEETQYF
TRBJ2-3	TRBD2	once	TRBV5-5	TGTGCCAGCAGCTTGGCGACTAGCATTGCCACAGATACGCAGTATTTT	CASSLATSIATDTQYF
TRBJ1-2	TRBD1	.	TRBV5-3	TGTGCCGGACAGGGTAACTATGGCTACACCTTC	CAGQGNYGYTF
TRBJ2-5	TRBD1	.	TRBV5-1	TGCGCCAGCAGCTTGGCGGGGGGACAGGGGGTCGGAGAGACCCAGTACTTC	CASSLAGGQGVGETQYF
TRBJ2-1	TRBD2	.	TRBV30	TGTGCCTGGAGTGTCACGGGAGGGGAGTTCTTC	CAWSVTGGEFF
TRBJ1-5	TRBD1	.	TRBV30	TGTGCCTGGAGTCAGCGGACAGGGGAAGGGTATAATCAGCCCCAGCATTTT	CAWSQRTGEGYNQPQHF
TRBJ1-2	.	.	TRBV10-3	TGTGCCATCAGTGAACCGACAGACCGCTATGGCTACACCTTC	CAISEPTDRYGYTF
TRBJ2-7	TRBD1	.	TRBV5-1	TGCGCCAGCAGCGCGGACAGGGGTACCCACGAGCAGTACTTC	CASSADRGTHEQYF
TRBJ1-6	TRBD1	.	TRBV19	TGTGCCACCCAACCGGTGGACAGGGGAAATAATTCACCCCTCCACTTT	CATQPVDRGNNSPLHF
TRBJ2-7	.	.	TRBV18	TGTGCCAGCTCACCACGAATCGGGGACGAGCAGTACTTC	CASSPRIGDEQYF
TRBJ1-4	.	.	TRBV18	TGTGCCAGCTCACCAAGGGACAAATCAACTAATGAAAAACTGTTTTTT	CASSPRDKSTNEKLFF
TRBJ2-3	TRBD2	.	TRBV9	TGTGCCAGCAGCGTAAACGGGCAGCGGGAGTGGGGCACAGATACGCAGTATTTT	CASSVNGQREWGTDTQYF
TRBJ2-1	TRBD2	.	TRBV5-4	TGTGCCAGCAGCCCGGGACTAGCGGAGGGGGGCGAGCAGTTCTTC	CASSPGLAEGGEQFF
TRBJ2-1	TRBD2	.	TRBV10-3	TGTGCCATCAGTCGCAGCGGGGCCGACAATGAGCAGTTCTTC	CAISRSGADNEQFF